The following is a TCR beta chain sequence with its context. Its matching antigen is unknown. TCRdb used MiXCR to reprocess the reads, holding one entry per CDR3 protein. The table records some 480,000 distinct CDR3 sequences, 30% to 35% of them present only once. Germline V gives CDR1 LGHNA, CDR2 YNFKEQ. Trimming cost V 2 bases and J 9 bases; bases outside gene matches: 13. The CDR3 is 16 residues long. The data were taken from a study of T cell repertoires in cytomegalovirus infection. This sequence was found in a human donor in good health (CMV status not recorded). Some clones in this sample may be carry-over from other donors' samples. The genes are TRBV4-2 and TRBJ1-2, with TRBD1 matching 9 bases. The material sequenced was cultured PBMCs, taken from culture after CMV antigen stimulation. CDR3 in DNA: TGTGCCAGCAGCCAAATATCCGGGACAGGGTCCCGACGCTACACCTTC. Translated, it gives CASSQISGTGSRRYTF.